The source of this TCR beta chain is a study of T cell responses to AZD1222 COVID-19 vaccine. Trimming shortened V by 3 bases and J by 0 bases, and 9 bases separated the two germline ends. Per germline, CDR1 KGHSH and CDR2 LQKENI. This CDR3 has 15 amino acids. Some clones are missing from TCRdb's copy, which holds only in-frame ones; the method was immunoSEQ multiplex PCR. The sample includes some 150,000 clones, approximately 87% of them seen just once. V and J are TRBV18 and TRBJ2-1; no clear D. The starting material was peripheral blood, obtained 28 days after the second AZD1222 dose. The receptor comes from an adult who received the AZD1222 COVID-19 vaccine. CDR3 coding DNA: TGTGCCAGCTCACCGACCGGGTTCTCCTACAATGAGCAGTTCTTC. Protein product: CASSPTGFSYNEQFF.